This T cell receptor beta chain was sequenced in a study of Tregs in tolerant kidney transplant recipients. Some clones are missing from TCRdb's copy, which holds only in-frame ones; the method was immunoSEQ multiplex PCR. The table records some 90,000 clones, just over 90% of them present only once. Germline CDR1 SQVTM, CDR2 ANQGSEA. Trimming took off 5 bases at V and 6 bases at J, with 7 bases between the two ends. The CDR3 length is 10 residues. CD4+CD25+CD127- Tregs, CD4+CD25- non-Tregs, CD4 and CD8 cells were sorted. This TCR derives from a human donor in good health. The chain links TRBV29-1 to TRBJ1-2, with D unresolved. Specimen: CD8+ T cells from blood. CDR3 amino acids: CSVRTDGYTF. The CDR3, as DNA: TGCAGCGTTCGGACCGATGGCTACACCTTC.